This T cell receptor (beta chain) was sequenced in a study of patients and donors after allogeneic stem cell transplantation. This CDR3 spans 15 amino acids. Germline V gives CDR1 LGHDT, CDR2 YNNKEL (reference sequence). J was trimmed by 3 bases and V by 3 bases; bases with no gene match: 5. TCRdb itself ran the RT-PCR reads through MiXCR, one entry per CDR3 protein. The profile covers a few hundred thousand distinct CDR3 sequences, with around two fifths appearing a single time and around a tenth taken by the ten largest. Sequenced input: blood, either unsorted or a sorted T cell fraction (not recorded which). The chain is built from TRBV3-1 and TRBJ1-3; TRBD1 matches 7 bases. The sequence was collected from a human donor who was either an allogeneic HSCT recipient or a stem cell or donor lymphocyte infusion donor (not recorded which). It is not recorded whose cells these are; they may come from a transplant donor. The CDR3 nucleotides are TGTGCCAGCAGCCACCCAACAGGGGTTGGAAACACCATATATTTT. As protein: CASSHPTGVGNTIYF. The full variable domain, in which reference TRBV3-1 and TRBJ1-3 provide the parts outside the CDR3, is DTAVSQTPKYLVTQMGNDKSIKCEQNLGHDTMYWYKQDSKKFLKIMFSYNNKELIINETVPNRFSPKSPDKAHLNLHINSLELGDSAVYFCASSHPTGVGNTIYFGEGSWLTVV.